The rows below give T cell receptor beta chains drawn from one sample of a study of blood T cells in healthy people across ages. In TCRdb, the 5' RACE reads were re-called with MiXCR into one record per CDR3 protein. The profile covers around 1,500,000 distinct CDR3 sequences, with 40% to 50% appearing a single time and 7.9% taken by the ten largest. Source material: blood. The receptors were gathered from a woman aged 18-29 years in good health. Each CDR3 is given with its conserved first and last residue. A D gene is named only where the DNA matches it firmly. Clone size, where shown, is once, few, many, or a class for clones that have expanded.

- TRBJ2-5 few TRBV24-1 CATSDPLSNQETQYF TGTGCCACCAGTGACCCTCTTAGCAACCAAGAGACCCAGTACTTC
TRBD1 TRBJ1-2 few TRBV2 CASCKGQGGSYTF TGTGCCTCCTGTAAGGGACAGGGTGGGAGCTACACCTTC
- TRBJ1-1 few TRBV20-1 CTHGRGEAFF TGCACCCACGGGAGGGGTGAAGCTTTCTTT
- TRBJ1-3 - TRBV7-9 CASSTLQTFSGNTIYF TGTGCCAGCAGCACCCTGCAGACATTCTCTGGAAACACCATATATTTT
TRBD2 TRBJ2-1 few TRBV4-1 CASSQGNPAGGNEQFF TGCGCCAGCAGCCAAGGAAACCCTGCGGGGGGGAATGAGCAGTTCTTC
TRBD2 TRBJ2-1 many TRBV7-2 CASSHQSSGVGPYNEQFF TGTGCCAGCAGCCACCAGTCTAGCGGGGTCGGCCCCTACAATGAGCAGTTCTTC
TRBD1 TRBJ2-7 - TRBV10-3 CAISGGQGLSGSTYEQYF TGTGCCATCAGTGGGGGACAGGGGTTGAGCGGATCGACCTACGAGCAGTACTTC
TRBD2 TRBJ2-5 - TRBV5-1 CAGSLPRGGEKTQYF TGCGCCGGCAGCTTACCACGGGGGGGTGAAAAGACCCAGTACTTC
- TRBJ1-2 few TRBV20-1 CSARNSEANYGYTF TGCAGTGCTAGAAACAGCGAGGCTAACTATGGCTACACCTTC
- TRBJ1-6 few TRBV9 CASSGGAGPLHF TGTGCCAGCAGCGGGGGAGCCGGACCCCTCCACTTT
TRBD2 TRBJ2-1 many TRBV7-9 CASSLRAGGAGGRVYNEQFF TGTGCCAGCAGCCTACGGGCTGGAGGAGCGGGAGGTAGGGTCTACAATGAGCAGTTCTTC
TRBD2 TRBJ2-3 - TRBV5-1 CASSLLVAGGLGTDTQYF TGCGCCAGCAGCTTGCTGGTAGCGGGGGGGCTCGGCACAGATACGCAGTATTTT
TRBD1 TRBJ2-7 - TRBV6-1 CASSPLRAGQGYHEQYF TGTGCCAGCAGTCCACTTAGGGCCGGACAGGGGTACCACGAGCAGTACTTC
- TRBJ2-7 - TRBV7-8 CASSLDREASYEQYF TGTGCCAGCAGCTTAGATCGCGAAGCATCCTACGAGCAGTACTTC
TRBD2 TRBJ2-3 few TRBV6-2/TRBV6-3 CASSSFAGGPIDTQYF TGTGCCAGCAGCTCATTCGCGGGAGGGCCTATAGATACGCAGTATTTT
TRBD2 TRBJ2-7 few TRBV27 CASSLSREGPYEQYF TGTGCCAGCAGTTTATCGAGGGAGGGCCCCTACGAGCAGTACTTC
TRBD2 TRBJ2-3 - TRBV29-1 CSVGPRASGDTDTQYF TGCAGCGTGGGCCCGAGGGCGAGCGGGGACACAGATACGCAGTATTTT
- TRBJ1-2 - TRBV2 CASPRTANYGYTF TGTGCCAGCCCCCGGACAGCTAACTATGGCTACACCTTC
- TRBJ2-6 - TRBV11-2 CASSHRLPTTGRRTGANVLTF TGTGCCAGCAGCCACCGCTTACCAACGACGGGTCGCCGAACGGGGGCCAACGTCCTGACTTTC
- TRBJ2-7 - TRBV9 CASSVGALTYNEQYF TGTGCCAGCAGCGTAGGAGCCCTCACCTACAATGAGCAGTACTTC
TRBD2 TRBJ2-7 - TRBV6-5 CASSSGGTVSYNEQYF TGTGCCAGCAGCTCCGGGGGGACGGTCTCCTACAATGAGCAGTACTTC
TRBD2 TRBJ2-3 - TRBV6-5 CATNPGGSDTQYF TGTGCCACTAACCCGGGGGGATCAGATACGCAGTATTTT
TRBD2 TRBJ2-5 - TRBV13 CARGTGAGETQYF TGTGCCAGAGGTACGGGAGCGGGGGAGACCCAGTACTTC
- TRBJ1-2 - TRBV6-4 CASSEVHFLVGSNYGYTF TGTGCCAGCAGTGAGGTCCATTTTCTCGTTGGATCTAACTATGGCTACACCTTC
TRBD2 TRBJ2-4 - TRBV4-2 CASSQDWASGRGNIQYF TGTGCCAGCAGCCAAGATTGGGCTAGCGGACGAGGAAACATTCAGTACTTC
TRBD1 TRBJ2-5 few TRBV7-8 CASSWGQAYQETQYF TGTGCCAGCAGCTGGGGACAGGCCTACCAAGAGACCCAGTACTTC
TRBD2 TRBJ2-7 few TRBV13 CASSLRGSGGRWDEQYF TGTGCCAGCAGCTTAAGGGGGAGCGGGGGAAGATGGGACGAGCAGTACTTC
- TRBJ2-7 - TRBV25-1 CASRDRTLYNEQYF TGTGCCAGCAGAGACAGAACCCTCTACAATGAGCAGTACTTC
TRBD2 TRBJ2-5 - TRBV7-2 CASSPQPGTSWETQYF TGTGCCAGCAGCCCTCAACCCGGGACTAGCTGGGAGACCCAGTACTTC
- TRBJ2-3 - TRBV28 CASSWLVRETDTQYF TGTGCCAGCAGTTGGTTGGTACGAGAAACAGATACGCAGTATTTT
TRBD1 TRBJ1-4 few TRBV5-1 CASSKGQGGEKLFF TGTGCCAGCAGCAAAGGACAGGGTGGGGAAAAACTGTTTTTT
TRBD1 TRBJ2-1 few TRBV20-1 CSTIASGGSSNEQFF TGCAGTACCATAGCCTCAGGGGGTAGTAGTAATGAGCAGTTCTTC
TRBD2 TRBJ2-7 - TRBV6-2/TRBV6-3 CASSRSGAGDFHEQYF TGTGCCAGCAGCCGAAGCGGAGCGGGAGATTTCCACGAGCAGTACTTC
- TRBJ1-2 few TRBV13 CASSLNREFGYTF TGTGCCAGCAGCTTAAACAGGGAGTTCGGCTACACCTTC
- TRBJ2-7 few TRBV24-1 CATSDSPGPSYEQYF TGTGCCACCAGTGATTCACCCGGGCCATCCTACGAGCAGTACTTC